The 17 T cell receptor beta chains below were found in one sample sequenced in a study of immune cell composition in non-small cell lung cancer. Assay used: immunoSEQ multiplex PCR; TCRdb lists only in-frame clones, some missing. This table has about 3,100 clones, 82% appearing once. Sequencing input: lung tumor tissue. These receptors all stem from a human donor with non-small cell lung cancer.

CDR3 loop: CASSLAGEGYNEQFF. In DNA form, the CDR3 reads TGTGCCAGCAGCCTGGCGGGAGAGGGGTACAATGAGCAGTTCTTC. The chain employs TRBV28 and TRBJ2-1; 7 bases align to TRBD2. V lost 6 bases and J lost 4; bases outside the gene matches: 9. Germline CDR1 is MDHEN and CDR2 is SYDVKM. CDR3 length: 15 amino acids.

This clone turned up a few times. This chain connects TRBV2 to TRBJ2-2; no clear D. Trimming removed 4 bases from V and 0 bases from J, with 9 bases in between. Germline loops: CDR1 SNHLY, CDR2 FYNNEI. This CDR3 region has 15 residues. In nucleotides, the CDR3 is TGTGCCAGCAGTGCACAGACCGCGAACACCGGGGAGCTGTTTTTT. It translates to CASSAQTANTGELFF.

This sequence joins TRBV5-1 and TRBJ2-5; D is possibly TRBD2 (6 bases). Germline V gene lookup returns CDR1 SGHRS and CDR2 YFSETQ. CDR3 size: 15 residues. Trimming cost V 2 bases and J 5 bases, with 16 bases left between them. CDR3: CASSFRDSSRETQYF. The DNA of the CDR3 is TGCGCCAGCAGCTTCCGGGACTCTTCCAGGGAGACCCAGTACTTC.

This chain connects TRBV7-8 to TRBJ2-1; the D gene is possibly TRBD1 (6 bases). The germline V gene has CDR1 SGHVS and CDR2 FQNEAQ. V was pared by 6 bases and J by 4 bases, with 16 bases between. The CDR3 sequence is 15 residues long. The CDR3 DNA reads TGTGCCAGCAGTTTAACGGGACATACTTACAATGAGCAGTTCTTC. Residues: CASSLTGHTYNEQFF. Variable domain in full (rest from reference TRBV7-8 and TRBJ2-1): GAGVSQSPRYKVAKRGQDVALRCDPISGHVSLFWYQQALGQGPEFLTYFQNEAQLDKSGLPSDRFFAERPEGSVSTLKIQRTQQEDSAVYLCASSLTGHTYNEQFFGPGTRLTVL.

V is TRBV6-1 and J is TRBJ2-5, with TRBD1 matching over 10 bases. This CDR3 contains 17 residues. Looked up from germline, CDR1 is MNHNS and CDR2 is SASEGT. Losses at the gene ends were 2 bases for V and 1 base for J; bases not matched to a gene: 7. The CDR3, as DNA: TGTGCCAGCAGTGAAATGTGGGGGACAGGGGTCCAAGAGACCCAGTACTTC. This codes for CASSEMWGTGVQETQYF.

This clone was detected once. The J gene is TRBJ2-3, the V gene TRBV29-1; no reliable D call. Between the trimmed V and J ends, which lost 0 bases and 2 bases, there was a span of 6 bases. Germline lookup yields CDR1 SQVTM and CDR2 ANQGSEA. The CDR3 has 13 residues. The CDR3 loop is CSVEDRSTDTQYF. The CDR3 nucleotides read TGCAGCGTTGAAGACAGGTCCACAGATACGCAGTATTTT.

The chain employs TRBV10-3 and TRBJ2-7; D may be TRBD2 (5 bases). Looked up from germline, CDR1 is ENHRY and CDR2 is SYGVKD. Between the trimmed V and J ends, which lost 5 bases and 3 bases, there was a span of 11 bases. This CDR3 is 13 amino acids long. CDR3 residues: CAISWEGGYEQYF. CDR3 in DNA: TGTGCCATCAGTTGGGAAGGAGGCTACGAGCAGTACTTC.

This chain uses TRBV5-1 with TRBJ2-5, with 7 bases identical to TRBD1. Trimming at V came to 0 bases and at J to 2 bases, leaving 7 bases not matched to a gene. Germline V gives CDR1 SGHRS, CDR2 YFSETQ. The CDR3 spans 16 residues. The CDR3 nucleotides read TGCGCCAGCAGCTTGGTAGGGACAGACATACAAGAGACCCAGTACTTC. It codes for CASSLVGTDIQETQYF.

The chain couples TRBV28 to TRBJ1-1; D call uncertain. Trimming shortened V by 8 bases and J by 1 base, and 14 bases separated the two germline ends. The CDR3 length is 14 residues. Germline assignment: CDR1 MDHEN and CDR2 SYDVKM. The CDR3 protein is CASGPEGKNTEAFF. The CDR3 bases are TGTGCCAGCGGGCCGGAGGGAAAGAACACTGAAGCTTTCTTT.

This chain joins TRBV5-1 and TRBJ2-1; perhaps TRBD1 as D (5 bases). This CDR3 spans 14 amino acids. Per germline, CDR1 SGHRS and CDR2 YFSETQ. The ends were cut back, 0 bases at V and 8 bases at J, with 12 bases in the middle. The CDR3 sequence: CASSLVRALHEQFF. The CDR3 DNA reads TGCGCCAGCAGCTTGGTCAGGGCGCTCCATGAGCAGTTCTTC.

The genes are TRBV29-1 and TRBJ2-7; 8 bases are a match to TRBD1. This CDR3 is 13 amino acids long. With 4 bases clipped from V and 9 bases from J, the junction kept 11 bases outside the gene matches. Germline CDR1 SQVTM, CDR2 ANQGSEA. The CDR3 DNA is TGCAGCGTTGCGGGACAGGCGTCCCAGGGGCAGTACTTC. It translates to CSVAGQASQGQYF.

This chain connects TRBV4-1 to TRBJ2-6; 8 nucleotides agree with TRBD2. Germline lookup yields CDR1 MGHRA and CDR2 YSYEKL. There are 17 residues in the CDR3. V shed 0 bases and J 2 bases; nucleotides not matched to a gene: 3. CDR3 in amino acids: CASSQDRRGAGANVLTF. DNA of the CDR3: TGCGCCAGCAGCCAAGATCGGCGGGGGGCTGGGGCCAACGTCCTGACTTTC.

CDR3 nucleotides: TGTGCCAGCAGCCGGTCCGGGACAGGGGCCTACAATGAGCAGTTCTTC. This translates into CASSRSGTGAYNEQFF. The chain employs TRBV5-6 and TRBJ2-1; 10 positions match TRBD1. The V segment lost 4 bases and the J segment 2 bases; nucleotides outside the gene matches: 6. CDR1 SGHDT and CDR2 YYEEEE come from the germline V gene. The CDR3 extends over 16 amino acids. The full variable domain, with the rest looked up from reference TRBV5-6 and TRBJ2-1, is DAGVTQSPTHLIKTRGQQVTLRCSPKSGHDTVSWYQQALGQGPQFIFQYYEEEERQRGNFPDRFSGHQFPNYSSELNVNALLLGDSALYLCASSRSGTGAYNEQFFGPGTRLTVL.

The chain has TRBV7-3 and TRBJ2-7; D perhaps matches TRBD2 (6 bases). V was clipped by 5 bases and J by 2 bases, with 13 bases between them. This CDR3 has 14 residues. The germline V gene has CDR1 SGHTA and CDR2 FQGTGA. In nucleotides, the CDR3 is TGTGCCAGCAGCGAGGGACTCCTCCCCTACGAGCAGTACTTC. Translation: CASSEGLLPYEQYF.

This chain connects TRBV25-1 to TRBJ1-6; 7 nucleotides match TRBD1. The V gene's germline CDR1 is MGHDK and CDR2 SYGVNS. The J segment lost 6 bases and the V segment lost 5 bases, leaving 4 bases of the junction unmatched. CDR3 length: 14 residues. CDR3 sequence (DNA): TGTGCCAGCAGTAAAAGACAGGGTAATTCACCCCTCCACTTT. This translates into CASSKRQGNSPLHF. Based on the CDR3 plus reference TRBV25-1 and TRBJ1-6, the full variable domain is EADIYQTPRYLVIGTGKKITLECSQTMGHDKMYWYQQDPGMELHLIHYSYGVNSTEKGDLSSESTVSRIRTEHFPLTLESARPSHTSQYLCASSKRQGNSPLHFGNGTRLTVT.

The J gene is TRBJ2-1, the V gene TRBV5-1; 14 bases align to TRBD2. Unmatched junction bases numbered 5, after V lost 7 bases and J lost 8 bases. Germline values: CDR1 SGHRS, CDR2 YFSETQ. This CDR3 region has 14 residues. In DNA form, the CDR3 reads TGCGCCAGCGGCCCGGGACTAGCGGGAGATGAGCAGTTCTTC. This sequence encodes CASGPGLAGDEQFF.

The gene calls are TRBV4-1 and TRBJ2-3; 9 bases match TRBD2. The CDR3 contains 20 residues. V dropped 3 bases and J dropped 0; count of bases not matched to a gene: 16. CDR1 is MGHRA and CDR2 is YSYEKL in the germline V gene. Here the CDR3 reads CASSHPRFLRLAASTDTQYF. CDR3 bases: TGCGCCAGCAGCCACCCCAGATTCCTCCGACTAGCGGCTAGCACAGATACGCAGTATTTT.